These 9 T cell receptor beta chains were sequenced from one sample in a study of blood T cell repertoires in COVID-19. Assay used: immunoSEQ multiplex PCR; TCRdb lists only in-frame clones, some missing. The data contain some 97,000 clones, 90% of them singletons. The sequencing input was peripheral blood. The receptors stem from a man aged 50-60 years with acute or convalescent COVID-19.

This chain connects TRBV30 to TRBJ2-5, with 15 bases identical to TRBD2. In germline, CDR1 is GTSNPN, CDR2 SVGIG (reference sequence). The CDR3 totals 14 residues. Here the CDR3 reads CATSGLAGGETQYF. DNA of the CDR3: TGTGCTACTTCGGGACTAGCGGGAGGCGAGACCCAGTACTTC.

V and J are TRBV6-5 and TRBJ2-1, with 10 bases identical to TRBD2. CDR1 and CDR2 (germline): MNHEY, SVGAGI. This CDR3 is 16 amino acids long. The ends lost 0 bases at V and 6 bases at J; junction bases unmatched: 5. The DNA of the CDR3 is TGTGCCAGCAGTTACTCGATACTAGCGGGACTCAATGAGCAGTTCTTC. Translating gives CASSYSILAGLNEQFF.

The rearrangement uses TRBV19 and TRBJ1-1; 9 bases fit TRBD1. Unmatched junction bases numbered 10, after V lost 5 bases and J lost 6 bases. This CDR3 contains 15 residues. Germline CDR1 and CDR2: LNHDA and SQIVND (reference sequence). The CDR3 region is CASSSQGQGDSEAFF. CDR3 in DNA: TGTGCCAGTAGTTCTCAGGGACAGGGTGATTCTGAAGCTTTCTTT.

About this clone itself: This sample includes further DNA sequences coding for the same CDR3. The chain joins TRBV19 to TRBJ2-1; 8 bases agree with TRBD2. The trim removed 4 bases at V and 0 bases at J, leaving 2 bases unmatched. Germline V gene data show CDR1 as LNHDA and CDR2 as SQIVND (reference sequence). This CDR3 spans 15 amino acids. The CDR3 DNA is TGTGCCAGTAGTACGAGCGGGAGCTCCTACAATGAGCAGTTCTTC. This encodes CASSTSGSSYNEQFF.

DNA of the CDR3: TGCGCCAGCAGCCCCCCGGACAGGGTGAGCGGCTACACCTTC. Residues: CASSPPDRVSGYTF. The rearrangement joins TRBV4-1 to TRBJ1-2; the match to TRBD1 covers 8 bases. V lost 4 bases and J lost 8; bases outside the gene matches: 9. The CDR3 extends over 14 amino acids. Germline CDR1 MGHRA, CDR2 YSYEKL.

The rearrangement links TRBV9 to TRBJ2-3, with 7 bases aligning to TRBD1. The CDR3 consists of 16 residues. With V trimmed by 0 bases and J by 2 bases, 6 bases remained unmatched. Germline V gene data show CDR1 as SGDLS and CDR2 as YYNGEE. CDR3 amino acids: CASSVVTGAYTDTQYF. The CDR3, as DNA: TGTGCCAGCAGCGTAGTTACAGGGGCTTACACAGATACGCAGTATTTT.

The chain carries TRBV11-3 and TRBJ2-2, with 10 nucleotides matching TRBD2. CDR1 and CDR2 from the germline V gene are SGHNT and YENEEA. V dropped 8 bases and J dropped 6; count of bases not matched to a gene: 9. The CDR3 runs to 15 residues. The CDR3 nucleotides are TGTGCCAGCTTGCGCCTAGCGGGAGTTTCCGGGGAGCTGTTTTTT. Protein sequence: CASLRLAGVSGELFF.

The rearrangement joins TRBV19 to TRBJ1-5, with D perhaps TRBD1 (6 bases). The germline V and J ends were trimmed by 0 bases and 6 bases, with 15 bases remaining between them. The germline V gene encodes CDR1 LNHDA and CDR2 SQIVND (reference sequence). The CDR3 runs 16 residues. CDR3 DNA: TGTGCCAGTAGTATAGAGGAGACAGGACGGGGTCAGCCCCAGCATTTT. As protein: CASSIEETGRGQPQHF.

V is TRBV30 and J is TRBJ1-6; D is unresolved. The CDR3 is made up of 17 amino acids. Trimming removed 0 bases from V and 0 bases from J, with 12 bases in between. Germline V gene lookup returns CDR1 GTSNPN and CDR2 SVGIG (reference sequence). CDR3 protein: CAWSVRSVLSYNSPLHF. DNA for the CDR3: TGTGCCTGGAGTGTACGTTCGGTTCTCTCCTATAATTCACCCCTCCACTTT.